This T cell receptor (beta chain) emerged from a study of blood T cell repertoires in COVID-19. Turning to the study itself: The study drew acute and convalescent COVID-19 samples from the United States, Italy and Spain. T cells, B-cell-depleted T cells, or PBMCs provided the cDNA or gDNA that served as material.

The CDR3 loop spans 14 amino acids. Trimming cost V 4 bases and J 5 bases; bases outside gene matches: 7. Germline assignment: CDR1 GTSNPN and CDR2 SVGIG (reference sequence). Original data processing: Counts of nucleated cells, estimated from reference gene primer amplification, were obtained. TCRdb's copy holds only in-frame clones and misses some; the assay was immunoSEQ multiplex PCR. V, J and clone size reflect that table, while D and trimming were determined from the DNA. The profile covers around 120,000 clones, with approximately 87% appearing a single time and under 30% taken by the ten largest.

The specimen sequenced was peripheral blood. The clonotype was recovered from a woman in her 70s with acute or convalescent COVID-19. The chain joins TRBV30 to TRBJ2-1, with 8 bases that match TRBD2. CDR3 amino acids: CAWTGGGPHNEQFF. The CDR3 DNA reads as TGTGCCTGGACGGGCGGGGGGCCCCACAATGAGCAGTTCTTC. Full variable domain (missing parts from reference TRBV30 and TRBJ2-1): SQTIHQWPATLVQPVGSPLSLECTVEGTSNPNLYWYRQAAGRGLQLLFYSVGIGQISSEVPQNLSASRPQDRQFILSSKKLLLSDSGFYLCAWTGGGPHNEQFFGPGTRLTVL.